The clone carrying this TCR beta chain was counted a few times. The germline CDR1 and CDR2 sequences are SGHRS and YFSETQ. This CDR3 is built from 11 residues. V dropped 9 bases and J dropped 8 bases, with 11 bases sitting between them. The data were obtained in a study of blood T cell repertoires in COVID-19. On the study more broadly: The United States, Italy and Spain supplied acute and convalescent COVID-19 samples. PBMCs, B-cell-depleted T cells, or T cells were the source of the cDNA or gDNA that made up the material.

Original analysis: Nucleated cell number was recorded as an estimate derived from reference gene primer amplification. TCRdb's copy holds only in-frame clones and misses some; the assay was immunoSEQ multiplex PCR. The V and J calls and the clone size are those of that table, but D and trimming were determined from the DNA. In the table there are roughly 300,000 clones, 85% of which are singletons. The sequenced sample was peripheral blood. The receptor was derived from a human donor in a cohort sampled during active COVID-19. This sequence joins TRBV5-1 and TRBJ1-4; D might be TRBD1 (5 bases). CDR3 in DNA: TGCGCCACCCAGGGTCGCGAAAAACTGTTTTTT. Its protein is CATQGREKLFF.